A single sample gave rise to the 14 T cell receptor beta chains below, sequenced in a study of shared clonotypes between healthy human individuals. Assay: immunoSEQ multiplex PCR; the TCRdb copy retains only in-frame clones and omits some. The data hold 2,500,000 or so clones, with approximately 93% observed a single time. Sequenced material: naive CD4+ T cells from PBMCs. Noted subset: CD45RA+ positively selected. These receptors were taken from a young man in good health. Some clones in this sample may be carry-over from other donors' samples.

This clone was picked up one time. This sequence joins TRBV6-5 and TRBJ2-4; possibly TRBD1 for D (6 bases). CDR1 and CDR2 from the germline V gene are MNHEY and SVGAGI. Trimming took 10 bases from V and 0 from J, leaving 13 bases between them. The CDR3 has 14 amino acids. The CDR3 protein is CATRDIGAKNIQYF. In DNA, the CDR3 is TGTGCCACCCGGGACATTGGAGCCAAAAACATTCAGTACTTC.

The table lists this clone with a count of one. The rearrangement uses TRBV10-3 and TRBJ2-1; 8 bases agree with TRBD1. Germline CDR1 reads ENHRY; CDR2 reads SYGVKD. This CDR3 is 15 amino acids long. Trimming removed 3 bases from V and 5 bases from J; junction bases left unmatched: 6. Here the CDR3 reads CAISETDRGNNEQFF. CDR3 coding DNA: TGTGCCATCAGTGAAACAGACAGGGGTAACAATGAGCAGTTCTTC.

In its sample, this clone was seen once. The chain joins TRBV12-5 to TRBJ2-5, with 8 bases lining up with TRBD2. Trimming cost V 3 bases and J 4 bases; bases outside gene matches: 1. The CDR3 has 13 amino acids. Germline CDR1 LGHNT, CDR2 FRNRAP. Here the CDR3 reads CASGFAGGETQYF. CDR3 nucleotides: TGTGCTAGTGGTTTCGCGGGGGGAGAGACCCAGTACTTC.

This rearrangement joins TRBV5-1 to TRBJ1-5; D remains ambiguous. Germline loops: CDR1 SGHRS, CDR2 YFSETQ. The CDR3 loop spans 15 amino acids. The V end was cut by 1 base, the J end by 6 bases, with 14 bases between. CDR3 sequence reads: CASSLSGSIGQPQHF. The CDR3, as DNA: TGCGCCAGCAGCTTGTCCGGCAGTATTGGTCAGCCCCAGCATTTT.

The gene calls are TRBV4-1 and TRBJ2-7; 11 bases line up with TRBD2. Trimming at V came to 5 bases and at J to 3 bases, leaving 9 bases not matched to a gene. CDR3 size: 16 residues. CDR1 and CDR2 from the germline V gene are MGHRA and YSYEKL. The DNA for the CDR3 is TGCGCCAGCAGCTTACACCCGACTAGCGGGAACTACGAGCAGTACTTC. This encodes CASSLHPTSGNYEQYF.

The rearrangement links TRBV28 to TRBJ2-2, with a weak D call TRBD1 (5 bases). V was pared by 5 bases and J by 3 bases, with 13 bases between. CDR1 and CDR2 from the germline V gene are MDHEN and SYDVKM. This CDR3 comprises 15 residues. Written as DNA, the CDR3 is TGTGCCAGCAGTCATAAGAAGGGGTACACCGGGGAGCTGTTTTTT. This sequence encodes CASSHKKGYTGELFF. The entire variable domain, with the rest obtained from reference TRBV28 and TRBJ2-2, is as follows: DVKVTQSSRYLVKRTGEKVFLECVQDMDHENMFWYRQDPGLGLRLIYFSYDVKMKEKGDIPEGYSVSREKKERFSLILESASTNQTSMYLCASSHKKGYTGELFFGEGSRLTVL.

As regards this clone: This sample includes further DNA sequences coding for the same CDR3. The chain joins TRBV7-9 to TRBJ2-5; no definite D call. Per germline, CDR1 SEHNR and CDR2 FQNEAQ (reference sequence). This CDR3 region has 14 residues. V gave up 0 bases and J gave up 4 bases, with 9 bases separating them. CDR3 loop: CASSLAGLGETQYF. The CDR3 DNA follows: TGTGCCAGCAGCTTAGCGGGGTTGGGAGAGACCCAGTACTTC.

The chain employs TRBV4-3 and TRBJ2-3; no reliable D call. CDR1 is LGHNA, CDR2 YSLEER, per germline. With 0 bases removed from V and 8 bases from J, the gap between germline ends came to 15 bases. The CDR3 is 15 amino acids. The chain's CDR3 is CASSQETPQPRTQYF. CDR3 sequence (DNA): TGCGCCAGCAGCCAAGAGACCCCCCAACCGCGTACGCAGTATTTT.

This clone was observed a handful of times. The rearrangement joins TRBV4-1 to TRBJ1-1; no definite D call. V lost 0 bases, J lost 5 bases, and 7 bases lay in between. CDR3 length: 13 amino acids. Germline values: CDR1 MGHRA, CDR2 YSYEKL. In DNA form, the CDR3 reads TGCGCCAGCAGCCAAGATCGCAGGACTGAAGCTTTCTTT. Translated, it gives CASSQDRRTEAFF.

This clone occurred once. The rearrangement uses TRBV29-1 and TRBJ2-7, with a possible D match to TRBD1 (6 bases). Looked up from germline, CDR1 is SQVTM and CDR2 is ANQGSEA. The CDR3 covers 13 residues. V was trimmed by 4 bases and J by 2 bases, leaving 12 bases between them. Written as DNA, the CDR3 is TGCAGCGTTGCAGGCAGGGGACCCTACGAGCAGTACTTC. This codes for CSVAGRGPYEQYF.

As concerns this clone: Other DNA variants within this sample encode the same CDR3. This chain links TRBV20-1 with TRBJ2-3; D is unresolved. The CDR3 sequence is 11 residues long. V lost 3 bases and J lost 6, with 7 bases in between. Germline V CDR1 and CDR2: DFQATT, SNEGSKA (reference sequence). The CDR3 reads CSARGRDTQYF. The CDR3 DNA is TGCAGTGCTAGGGGCAGGGATACGCAGTATTTT.

The chain is built from TRBV4-2 and TRBJ2-1, with 10 positions matching TRBD2. CDR3 size: 21 residues. V was pared by 1 base and J by 3 bases, with 18 bases of the junction left unmatched. CDR1 LGHNA and CDR2 YNFKEQ come from the germline V gene. In DNA, the CDR3 is TGTGCCAGCAGCCAAGCCAAACAACTAGCGGGACAAATTGGTGGCTACAATGAGCAGTTCTTC. As protein: CASSQAKQLAGQIGGYNEQFF.

The J gene is TRBJ1-3, the V gene TRBV15, with D perhaps TRBD1 (5 bases). The V end lost 1 base, the J end lost 4 bases, and 8 bases lay between the germline ends. Germline CDR1 and CDR2: LNHNV and YYDKDF (reference sequence). This CDR3 spans 14 amino acids. The CDR3 DNA reads TGTGCCACCAGCAGAGCCGGGACGGGAAACACCATATATTTT. Translation: CATSRAGTGNTIYF.

V and J are TRBV7-4 and TRBJ1-1; D possibly corresponds to TRBD1 (6 bases). Per germline, CDR1 SGHVT and CDR2 SQSDAQ. V was pared by 1 base and J by 2 bases, with 29 bases between. This CDR3 contains 21 residues. CDR3 region: CASSLVLRAGRGGSGNTEAFF. CDR3 DNA sequence: TGTGCCAGCAGCTTAGTTTTGAGGGCGGGCAGGGGCGGTTCGGGAAACACTGAAGCTTTCTTT.